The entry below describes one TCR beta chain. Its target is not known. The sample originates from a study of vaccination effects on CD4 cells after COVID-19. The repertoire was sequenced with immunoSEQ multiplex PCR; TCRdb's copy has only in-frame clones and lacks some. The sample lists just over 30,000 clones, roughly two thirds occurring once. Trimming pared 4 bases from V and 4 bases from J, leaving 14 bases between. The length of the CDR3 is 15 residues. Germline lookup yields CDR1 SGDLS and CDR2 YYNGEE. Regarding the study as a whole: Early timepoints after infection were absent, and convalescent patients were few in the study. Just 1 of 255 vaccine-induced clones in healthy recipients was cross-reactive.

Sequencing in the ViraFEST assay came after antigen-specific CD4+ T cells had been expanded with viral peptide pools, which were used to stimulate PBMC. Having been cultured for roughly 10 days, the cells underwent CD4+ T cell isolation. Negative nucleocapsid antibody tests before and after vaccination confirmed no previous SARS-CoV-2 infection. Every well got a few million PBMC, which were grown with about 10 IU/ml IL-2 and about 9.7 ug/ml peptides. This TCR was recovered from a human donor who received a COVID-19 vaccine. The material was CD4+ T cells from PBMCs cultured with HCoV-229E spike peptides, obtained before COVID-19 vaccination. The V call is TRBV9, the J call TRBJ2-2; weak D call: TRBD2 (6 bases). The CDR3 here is CASSPPGVVTGELFF. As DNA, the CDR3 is TGTGCCAGCAGCCCCCCGGGAGTGGTCACCGGGGAGCTGTTTTTT. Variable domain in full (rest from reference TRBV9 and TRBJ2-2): DSGVTQTPKHLITATGQRVTLRCSPRSGDLSVYWYQQSLDQGLQFLIQYYNGEERAKGNILERFSAQQFPDLHSELNLSSLELGDSALYFCASSPPGVVTGELFFGEGSRLTVL.